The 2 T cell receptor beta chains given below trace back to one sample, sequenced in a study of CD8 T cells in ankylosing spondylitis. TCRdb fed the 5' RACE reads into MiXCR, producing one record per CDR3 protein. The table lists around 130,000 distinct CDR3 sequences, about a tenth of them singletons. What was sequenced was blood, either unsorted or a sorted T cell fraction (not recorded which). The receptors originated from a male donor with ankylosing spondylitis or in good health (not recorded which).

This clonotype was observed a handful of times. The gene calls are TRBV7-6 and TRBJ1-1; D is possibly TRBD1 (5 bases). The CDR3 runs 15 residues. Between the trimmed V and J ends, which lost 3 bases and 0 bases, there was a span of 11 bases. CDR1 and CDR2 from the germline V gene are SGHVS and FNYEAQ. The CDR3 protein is CASSFSGRMNTEAFF. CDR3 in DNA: TGTGCCAGCAGCTTTTCGGGACGCATGAACACTGAAGCTTTCTTT.

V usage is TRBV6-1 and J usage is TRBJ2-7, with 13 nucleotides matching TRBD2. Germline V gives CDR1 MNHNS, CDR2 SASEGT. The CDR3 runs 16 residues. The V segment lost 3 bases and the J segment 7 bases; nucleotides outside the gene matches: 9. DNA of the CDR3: TGTGCCAGCAGTGACCTAGGACTAGCGGGAGCGAGGGAGCAGTACTTC. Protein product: CASSDLGLAGAREQYF.